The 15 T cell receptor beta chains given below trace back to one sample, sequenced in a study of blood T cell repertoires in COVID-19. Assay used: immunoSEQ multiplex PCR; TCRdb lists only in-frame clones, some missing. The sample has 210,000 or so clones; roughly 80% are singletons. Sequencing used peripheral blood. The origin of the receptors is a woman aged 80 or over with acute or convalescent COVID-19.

CDR3 sequence (DNA): TGTGCCAGCAGCCTCAGGGGAAGGGGCAGCGATACGCAGTATTTT. It translates to CASSLRGRGSDTQYF. This chain links TRBV11-1 with TRBJ2-3; possible D gene TRBD1, 6 bases. The V end lost 5 bases, the J end lost 6 bases, and 18 bases lay between the germline ends. CDR3 size: 15 residues. CDR1 is SGHAT and CDR2 is FQDESV in the germline V gene (reference sequence).

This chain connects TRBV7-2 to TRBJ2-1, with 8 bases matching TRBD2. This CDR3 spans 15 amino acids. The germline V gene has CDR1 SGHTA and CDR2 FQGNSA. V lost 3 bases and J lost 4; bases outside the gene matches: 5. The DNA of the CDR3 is TGTGCCAGCAGCTTTGGTAGCGGGGAGTACAATGAGCAGTTCTTC. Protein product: CASSFGSGEYNEQFF.

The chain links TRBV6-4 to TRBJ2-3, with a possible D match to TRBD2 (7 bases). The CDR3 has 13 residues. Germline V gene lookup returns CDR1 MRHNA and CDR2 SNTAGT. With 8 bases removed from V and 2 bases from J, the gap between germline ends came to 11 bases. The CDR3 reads CASRGAATDTQYF. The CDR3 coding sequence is TGTGCCAGCCGGGGGGCGGCCACAGATACGCAGTATTTT.

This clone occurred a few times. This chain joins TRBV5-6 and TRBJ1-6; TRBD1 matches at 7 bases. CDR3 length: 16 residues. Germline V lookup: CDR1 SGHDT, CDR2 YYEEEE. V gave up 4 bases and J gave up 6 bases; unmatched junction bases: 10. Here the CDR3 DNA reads TGTGCCAGCAGCCCCAACACCGGGACAGTTAATTCACCCCTCCACTTT. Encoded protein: CASSPNTGTVNSPLHF.

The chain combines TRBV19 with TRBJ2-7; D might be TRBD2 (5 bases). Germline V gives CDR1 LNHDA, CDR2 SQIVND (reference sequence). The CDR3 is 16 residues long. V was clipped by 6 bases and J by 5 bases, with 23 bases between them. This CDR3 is CASSPNWGASIHEQYF. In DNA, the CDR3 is TGTGCCAGTAGCCCCAATTGGGGAGCAAGCATTCACGAGCAGTACTTC.

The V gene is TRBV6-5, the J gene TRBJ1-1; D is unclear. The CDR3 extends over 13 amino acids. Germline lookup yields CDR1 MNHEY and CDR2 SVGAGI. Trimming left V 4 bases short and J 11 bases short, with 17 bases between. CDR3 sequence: CASSSPGLPRAFF. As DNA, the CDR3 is TGTGCCAGCAGTTCCCCCGGACTTCCAAGGGCTTTCTTT.

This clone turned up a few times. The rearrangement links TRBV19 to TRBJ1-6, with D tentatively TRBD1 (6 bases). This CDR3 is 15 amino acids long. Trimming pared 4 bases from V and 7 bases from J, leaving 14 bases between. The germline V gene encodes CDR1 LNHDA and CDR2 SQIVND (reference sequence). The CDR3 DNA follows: TGTGCCAGTAGTACCTGGGGGCAGGGAAATTCACCCCTCCACTTT. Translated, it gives CASSTWGQGNSPLHF.

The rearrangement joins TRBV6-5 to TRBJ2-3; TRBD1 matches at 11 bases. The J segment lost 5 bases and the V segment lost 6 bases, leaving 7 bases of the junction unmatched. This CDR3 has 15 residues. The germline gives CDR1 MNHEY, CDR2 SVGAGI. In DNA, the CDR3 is TGTGCCAGCAGAAAACCGGGACAGGGGGGAGATACGCAGTATTTT. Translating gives CASRKPGQGGDTQYF.

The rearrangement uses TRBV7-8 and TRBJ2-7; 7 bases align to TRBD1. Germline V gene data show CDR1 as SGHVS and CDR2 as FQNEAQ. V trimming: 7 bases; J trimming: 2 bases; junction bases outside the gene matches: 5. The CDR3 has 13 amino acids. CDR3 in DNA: TGTGCCAGCAACCCCGGGACAGCCTACGAGCAGTACTTC. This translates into CASNPGTAYEQYF.

The CDR3 reads CATSLYRNTEAFF. The CDR3 DNA follows: TGTGCCACCAGCTTGTACAGGAACACTGAAGCTTTCTTT. The chain recombines TRBV15 with TRBJ1-1; the D is unclear. The CDR3 totals 13 residues. Trimming removed 5 bases from V and 1 base from J, with 8 bases in between. In germline, CDR1 is LNHNV, CDR2 YYDKDF (reference sequence). The complete variable domain, with remaining parts taken from reference TRBV15 and TRBJ1-1, reads DAMVIQNPRYQVTQFGKPVTLSCSQTLNHNVMYWYQQKSSQAPKLLFHYYDKDFNNEADTPDNFQSRRPNTSFCFLDIRSPGLGDTAMYLCATSLYRNTEAFFGQGTRLTVV.

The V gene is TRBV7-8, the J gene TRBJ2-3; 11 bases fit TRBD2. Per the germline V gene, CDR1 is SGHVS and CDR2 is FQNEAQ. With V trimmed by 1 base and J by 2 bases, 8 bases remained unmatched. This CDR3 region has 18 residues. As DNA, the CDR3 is TGTGCCAGCAGCTTAGGTCTAGCGGGGGGCGGACACACAGATACGCAGTATTTT. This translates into CASSLGLAGGGHTDTQYF. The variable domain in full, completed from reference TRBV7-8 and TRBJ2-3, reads GAGVSQSPRYKVAKRGQDVALRCDPISGHVSLFWYQQALGQGPEFLTYFQNEAQLDKSGLPSDRFFAERPEGSVSTLKIQRTQQEDSAVYLCASSLGLAGGGHTDTQYFGPGTRLTVL.

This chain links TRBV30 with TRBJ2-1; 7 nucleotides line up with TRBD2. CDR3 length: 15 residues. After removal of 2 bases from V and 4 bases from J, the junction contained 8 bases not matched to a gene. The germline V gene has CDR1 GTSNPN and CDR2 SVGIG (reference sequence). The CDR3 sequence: CAWSSGDYRYNEQFF. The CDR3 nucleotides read TGTGCCTGGAGTTCCGGGGACTACCGTTACAATGAGCAGTTCTTC.

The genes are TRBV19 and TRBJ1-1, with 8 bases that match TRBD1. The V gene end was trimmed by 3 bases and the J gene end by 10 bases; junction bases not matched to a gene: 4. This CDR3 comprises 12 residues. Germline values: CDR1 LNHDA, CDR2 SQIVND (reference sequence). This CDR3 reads CASSMITGGAFF. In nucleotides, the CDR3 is TGTGCCAGTAGTATGATAACAGGGGGAGCTTTCTTT. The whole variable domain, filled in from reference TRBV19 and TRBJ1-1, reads DGGITQSPKYLFRKEGQNVTLSCEQNLNHDAMYWYRQDPGQGLRLIYYSQIVNDFQKGDIAEGYSVSREKKESFPLTVTSAQKNPTAFYLCASSMITGGAFFGQGTRLTVV.

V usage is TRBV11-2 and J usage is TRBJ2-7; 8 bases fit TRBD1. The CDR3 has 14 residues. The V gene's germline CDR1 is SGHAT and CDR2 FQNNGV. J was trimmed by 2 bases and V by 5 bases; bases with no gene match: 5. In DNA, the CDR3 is TGTGCCAGCAGCGGGGACAGGCAGGCCTACGAGCAGTACTTC. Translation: CASSGDRQAYEQYF.

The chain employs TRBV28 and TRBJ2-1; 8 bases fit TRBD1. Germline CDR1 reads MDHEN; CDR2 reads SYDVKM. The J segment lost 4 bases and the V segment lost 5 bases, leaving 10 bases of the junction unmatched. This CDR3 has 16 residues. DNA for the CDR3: TGTGCCAGCAGTGCCTCGACAGGGGCTTGGTACAATGAGCAGTTCTTC. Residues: CASSASTGAWYNEQFF.